These 17 T cell receptor beta chains originate from one sample sequenced in a study of shared clonotypes between healthy human individuals (TCRdb year 2020). Library preparation was by the immunoSEQ multiplex PCR assay. TCRdb carries this immuneACCESS record with in-frame sequences only. Its versions omit some clonotypes, under half of them owing to an unresolved V gene in the studies checked, with the rest unexplained. The sample table lists more than 1,200,000 clones, less than 99% of them with a count of one. Roughly 0.36% of the sample rests with the top ten. Sequences were obtained from naive CD4+ T cells sorted from blood. What this sample's cell subset or site label stands for: CD45RA+ positively selected. These receptors were taken from a man younger than 45 in good health.

This clone occurred many times. The J gene is TRBJ2-1, the V gene TRBV5-4, with D possibly TRBD1 on 5 matching bases. V was pared by 4 bases and J by 0 bases, with 11 bases between. The CDR3 sequence is 15 residues long. The germline CDR1 and CDR2 sequences are SGHNT and YYREEE (reference sequence). CDR3 region: CASSLTGASYNEQFF. The CDR3 DNA reads TGTGCCAGCAGCCTCACAGGAGCCTCCTACAATGAGCAGTTCTTC.

Of note for this clone: Other DNA sequences of this sample code for an identical CDR3. The V and J genes are TRBV18 and TRBJ1-5; a possible D gene is TRBD1 (6 bases). Trimming removed 4 bases from V and 1 base from J, with 11 bases in between. The CDR3 spans 15 residues. The germline CDR1 and CDR2 sequences are KGHSH and LQKENI. The CDR3 sequence is CASSLTGQSNQPQHF. Written as DNA, the CDR3 is TGTGCCAGCTCACTTACGGGACAAAGCAATCAGCCCCAGCATTTT. The full variable domain, with the rest looked up from reference TRBV18 and TRBJ1-5, is NAGVMQNPRHLVRRRGQEARLRCSPMKGHSHVYWYRQLPEEGLKFMVYLQKENIIDESGMPKERFSAEFPKEGPSILRIQQVVRGDSAAYFCASSLTGQSNQPQHFGDGTRLSIL.

The chain links TRBV9 to TRBJ2-7; the D gene could be TRBD1 or TRBD2 (5 bases each). With 1 base removed from V and 6 bases from J, the gap between germline ends came to 17 bases. The CDR3 is made up of 15 amino acids. Per germline, CDR1 SGDLS and CDR2 YYNGEE. CDR3 region: CASSVMGVAPTEQYF. The CDR3, as DNA: TGTGCCAGCAGCGTAATGGGGGTTGCCCCTACCGAGCAGTACTTC.

For this clone: Within the sample, other DNA sequences also encode this same CDR3. V and J are TRBV9 and TRBJ2-7; tentatively, D is TRBD1 or TRBD2 (5 bases each). CDR3 length: 14 amino acids. The germline V gene encodes CDR1 SGDLS and CDR2 YYNGEE. V was pared by 0 bases and J by 0 bases, with 7 bases between. The DNA of the CDR3 is TGTGCCAGCAGCGTAGGGGGGATCTCCTACGAGCAGTACTTC. It specifies CASSVGGISYEQYF. The full variable domain, rest sourced from reference TRBV9 and TRBJ2-7, is DSGVTQTPKHLITATGQRVTLRCSPRSGDLSVYWYQQSLDQGLQFLIQYYNGEERAKGNILERFSAQQFPDLHSELNLSSLELGDSALYFCASSVGGISYEQYFGPGTRLTVT.

In regard to this clone: Other DNA sequences in this specimen translate into the identical CDR3. The CDR3 reads CASSLVGRSTDTQYF. The CDR3 coding sequence is TGCGCCAGCAGCTTGGTGGGACGAAGCACAGATACGCAGTATTTT. The J gene is TRBJ2-3, the V gene TRBV5-1, with D possibly being TRBD1 or TRBD2 (5 bases each). CDR3 length: 15 amino acids. V lost 0 bases and J 0 bases, leaving 8 bases between the germline ends. Per the germline V gene, CDR1 is SGHRS and CDR2 is YFSETQ. Drawing the rest from reference TRBV5-1 and TRBJ2-3, the complete variable domain is KAGVTQTPRYLIKTRGQQVTLSCSPISGHRSVSWYQQTPGQGLQFLFEYFSETQRNKGNFPGRFSGRQFSNSRSEMNVSTLELGDSALYLCASSLVGRSTDTQYFGPGTRLTVL.

J is TRBJ2-5 and V is TRBV18, with D perhaps TRBD1 (5 bases). CDR1 is KGHSH and CDR2 is LQKENI in the germline V gene. V was clipped by 1 base and J by 5 bases, with 17 bases between them. The CDR3 consists of 16 residues. For the CDR3, the DNA is TGTGCCAGCTCACCACGCAGGGCCGGCAACTTGGAGACCCAGTACTTC. Translated: CASSPRRAGNLETQYF.

This clone was detected once. The rearrangement uses TRBV9 and TRBJ1-5; D is ambiguous. V was pared by 2 bases and J by 5 bases, with 8 bases between. Germline V gene sequence: CDR1 SGDLS, CDR2 YYNGEE. The CDR3 sequence is 13 residues long. CDR3 in DNA: TGTGCCAGCAGCGTCCTCCCGGATCAGCCCCAGCATTTT. This codes for CASSVLPDQPQHF.

The chain uses TRBV10-3 and TRBJ2-3; D gene unclear. This CDR3 is 12 amino acids long. CDR1 ENHRY and CDR2 SYGVKD come from the germline V gene. V was clipped by 6 bases and J by 5 bases, with 9 bases between them. The CDR3 loop is CAIRNGGDTQYF. Here the CDR3 DNA reads TGTGCCATCAGGAATGGCGGAGATACGCAGTATTTT.

A remark on this clone: The germline gene is not matched at one end of the junction; a read error may be the cause. The chain carries TRBV29-1 and TRBJ2-5; 7 bases are shared with TRBD2. The CDR3 totals 12 residues. Germline CDR1 and CDR2: SQVTM and ANQGSEA. Written as DNA, the CDR3 is TGCAGCGTGGAAGCCGGGAGGGAGACCCAGTACTTC. This codes for CSVEAGRETQYF.

The genes are TRBV28 and TRBJ1-5; D gene ambiguous. The V gene's germline CDR1 is MDHEN and CDR2 SYDVKM. Trimming stripped 5 bases from V and 4 bases from J, with 12 bases between. CDR3 length: 14 residues. CDR3 sequence (DNA): TGTGCCAGCAGTGAATGGGCGCAAAATCAGCCCCAGCATTTT. This codes for CASSEWAQNQPQHF.

The chain joins TRBV5-4 to TRBJ2-7, with 9 bases matching TRBD1. The CDR3 covers 15 residues. The germline gives CDR1 SGHNT, CDR2 YYREEE (reference sequence). V gave up 2 bases and J gave up 2 bases; unmatched junction bases: 5. DNA of the CDR3: TGTGCCAGCAGCTTTTGGGACAGGGTCCCCTACGAGCAGTACTTC. Encoded protein: CASSFWDRVPYEQYF.

J is TRBJ2-5 and V is TRBV27; 7 bases align to TRBD1. This CDR3 has 15 residues. V was clipped by 3 bases and J by 2 bases; unmatched bases: 6. Germline-derived CDR1 and CDR2 are MNHEY and SMNVEV (reference sequence). DNA for the CDR3: TGTGCCAGCAGTTTTAGAGGGGGCGTTCAAGAGACCCAGTACTTC. Its translation: CASSFRGGVQETQYF.

For the CDR3, the DNA is TGCAGTGCTAGAGCGCAGGGAGTTCAGTATTTT. This translates into CSARAQGVQYF. This sequence joins TRBV20-1 and TRBJ2-3; D may correspond to TRBD1 or TRBD2 (5 bases each). Per the germline V gene, CDR1 is DFQATT and CDR2 is SNEGSKA (reference sequence). The CDR3 extends over 11 amino acids. The V gene lost 1 base and the J gene lost 12 bases, with 11 bases spanning the gap.

The chain uses TRBV7-8 and TRBJ2-7, with 7 bases matching TRBD2. Trimming at V came to 2 bases and at J to 1 base, leaving 8 bases not matched to a gene. CDR1 is SGHVS and CDR2 is FQNEAQ in the germline V gene. The CDR3 extends over 16 amino acids. The CDR3 is CASSLMGRADSYEQYF. The DNA for the CDR3 is TGTGCCAGCAGCTTAATGGGGAGGGCAGATTCCTACGAGCAGTACTTC.

This chain uses TRBV7-2 with TRBJ1-2; D unclear. CDR3 length: 15 residues. The germline V and J ends were trimmed by 1 base and 1 base, with 10 bases remaining between them. CDR1 is SGHTA, CDR2 FQGNSA, per germline. The CDR3 bases are TGTGCCAGCAGCTTAGTCCATGGAGTTAACTATGGCTACACCTTC. Protein product: CASSLVHGVNYGYTF.

The chain employs TRBV7-2 and TRBJ1-3; TRBD1 might be the D (6 bases). The CDR3 covers 14 residues. The germline V gene encodes CDR1 SGHTA and CDR2 FQGNSA. V lost 5 bases to trimming and J lost 2 bases, with 10 bases between them. The CDR3 bases are TGTGCCAGCAGCACCCAGGGGACTGGAAACACCATATATTTT. Translated, it gives CASSTQGTGNTIYF. The complete variable domain, with remaining parts taken from reference TRBV7-2 and TRBJ1-3, reads GAGVSQSPSNKVTEKGKDVELRCDPISGHTALYWYRQSLGQGLEFLIYFQGNSAPDKSGLPSDRFSAERTGGSVSTLTIQRTQQEDSAVYLCASSTQGTGNTIYFGEGSWLTVV.

With respect to this clone: The sample carries other DNA sequences with the same CDR3. The J gene is TRBJ2-2, the V gene TRBV5-1; no clear D gene. The CDR3 has 15 amino acids. Between the trimmed V and J ends, which lost 1 base and 0 bases, there was a span of 7 bases. Germline CDR1 and CDR2: SGHRS and YFSETQ. This CDR3 reads CASSLSRSNTGELFF. The CDR3 DNA sequence: TGCGCCAGCAGCTTGTCACGGTCGAACACCGGGGAGCTGTTTTTT.